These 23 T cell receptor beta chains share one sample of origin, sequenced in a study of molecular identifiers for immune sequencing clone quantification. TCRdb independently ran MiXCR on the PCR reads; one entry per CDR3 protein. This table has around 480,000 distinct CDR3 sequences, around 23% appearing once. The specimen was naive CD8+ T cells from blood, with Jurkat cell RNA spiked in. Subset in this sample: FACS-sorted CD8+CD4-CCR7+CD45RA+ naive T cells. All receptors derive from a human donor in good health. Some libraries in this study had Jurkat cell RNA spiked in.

The CDR3 region is CASSVGVRAFF. The CDR3 nucleotides read TGTGCCAGCAGTGTGGGGGTAAGAGCTTTCTTT. This chain uses TRBV2 with TRBJ1-1; D perhaps matches TRBD1 (5 bases). Looked up from germline, CDR1 is SNHLY and CDR2 is FYNNEI. Trimming stripped 4 bases from V and 10 bases from J, with 10 bases between. This CDR3 is 11 amino acids long.

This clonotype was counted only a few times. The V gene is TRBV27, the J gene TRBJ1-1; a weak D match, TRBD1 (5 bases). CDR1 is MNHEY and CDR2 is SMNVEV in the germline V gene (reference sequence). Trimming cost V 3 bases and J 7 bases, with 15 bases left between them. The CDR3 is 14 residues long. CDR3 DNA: TGTGCCAGCAGTTTTGTAGGGGTCGATGGTGAAGCTTTCTTT. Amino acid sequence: CASSFVGVDGEAFF.

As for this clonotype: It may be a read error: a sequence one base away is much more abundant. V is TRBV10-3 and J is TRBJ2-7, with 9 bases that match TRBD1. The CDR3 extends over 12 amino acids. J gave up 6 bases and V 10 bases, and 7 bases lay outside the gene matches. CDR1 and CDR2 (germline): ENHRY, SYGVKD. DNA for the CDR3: TGTGCCAGCAGGGACAGGGAAAGCGAGCAGTACTTC. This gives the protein CASRDRESEQYF.

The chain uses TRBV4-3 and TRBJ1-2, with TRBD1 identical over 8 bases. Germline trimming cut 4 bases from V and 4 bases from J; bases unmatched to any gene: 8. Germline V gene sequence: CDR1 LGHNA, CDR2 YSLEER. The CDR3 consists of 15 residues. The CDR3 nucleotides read TGCGCCAGCAGCCCAAACCAGGGACAGGCCTATGGCTACACCTTC. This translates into CASSPNQGQAYGYTF.

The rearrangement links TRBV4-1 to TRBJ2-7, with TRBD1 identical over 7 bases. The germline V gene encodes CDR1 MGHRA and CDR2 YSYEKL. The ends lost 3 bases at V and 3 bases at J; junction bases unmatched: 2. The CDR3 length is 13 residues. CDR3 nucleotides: TGCGCCAGCAGCCACCGGGACAGCTACGAGCAGTACTTC. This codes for CASSHRDSYEQYF.

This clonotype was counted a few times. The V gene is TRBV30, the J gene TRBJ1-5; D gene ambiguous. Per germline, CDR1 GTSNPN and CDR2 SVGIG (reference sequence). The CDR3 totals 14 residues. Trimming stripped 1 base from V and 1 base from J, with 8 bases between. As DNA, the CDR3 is TGTGCCTGGAGTGCGGGTTGGAGCAATCAGCCCCAGCATTTT. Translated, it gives CAWSAGWSNQPQHF.

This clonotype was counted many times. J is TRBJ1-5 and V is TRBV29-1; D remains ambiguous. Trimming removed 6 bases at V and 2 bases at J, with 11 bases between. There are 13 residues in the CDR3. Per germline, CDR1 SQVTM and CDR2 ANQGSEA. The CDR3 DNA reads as TGCAGCGTCGCCGCTCGGGGCAATCAGCCCCAGCATTTT. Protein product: CSVAARGNQPQHF.

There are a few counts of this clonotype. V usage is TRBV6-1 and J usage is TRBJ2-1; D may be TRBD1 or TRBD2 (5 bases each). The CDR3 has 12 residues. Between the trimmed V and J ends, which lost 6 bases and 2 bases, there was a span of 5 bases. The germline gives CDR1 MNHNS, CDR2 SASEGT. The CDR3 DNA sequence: TGTGCCAGCAGGGGGGCCTACAATGAGCAGTTCTTC. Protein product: CASRGAYNEQFF.

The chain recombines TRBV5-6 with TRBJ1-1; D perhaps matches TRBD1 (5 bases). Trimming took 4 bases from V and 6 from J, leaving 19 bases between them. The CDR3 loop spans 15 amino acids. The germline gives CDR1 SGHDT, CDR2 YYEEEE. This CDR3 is CASSREVRVSPEAFF. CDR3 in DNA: TGTGCCAGCAGCCGGGAGGTCAGGGTGTCGCCTGAAGCTTTCTTT.

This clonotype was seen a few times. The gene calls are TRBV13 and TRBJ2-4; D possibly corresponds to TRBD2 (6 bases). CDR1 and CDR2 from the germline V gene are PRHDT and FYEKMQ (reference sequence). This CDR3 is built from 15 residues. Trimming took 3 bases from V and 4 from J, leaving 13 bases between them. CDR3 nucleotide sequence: TGTGCCAGCAGCTTTACCGGGACTTCGAAAAACATTCAGTACTTC. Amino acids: CASSFTGTSKNIQYF.

The CDR3 region is CASMGFPTANNSPLHF. The CDR3 bases are TGTGCCAGTATGGGATTTCCGACAGCAAATAATTCACCCCTCCACTTT. The chain is built from TRBV19 and TRBJ1-6; D is perhaps TRBD1 (5 bases). The CDR3 has 16 amino acids. The germline V and J ends were trimmed by 7 bases and 5 bases, with 18 bases remaining between them. Germline V gene sequence: CDR1 LNHDA, CDR2 SQIVND (reference sequence).

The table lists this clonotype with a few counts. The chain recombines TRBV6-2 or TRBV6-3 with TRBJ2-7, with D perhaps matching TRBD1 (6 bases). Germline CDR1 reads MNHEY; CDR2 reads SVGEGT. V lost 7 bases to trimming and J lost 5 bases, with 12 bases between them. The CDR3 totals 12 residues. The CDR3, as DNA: TGTGCCAGCAACCCGACAGGCAACGAGCAGTACTTC. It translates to CASNPTGNEQYF.

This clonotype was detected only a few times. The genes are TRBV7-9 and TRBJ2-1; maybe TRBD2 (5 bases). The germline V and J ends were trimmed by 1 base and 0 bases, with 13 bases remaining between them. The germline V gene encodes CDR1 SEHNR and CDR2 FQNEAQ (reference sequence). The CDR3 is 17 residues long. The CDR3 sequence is CASSLGLATYSYNEQFF. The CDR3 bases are TGTGCCAGCAGCTTAGGGTTAGCGACCTACTCCTACAATGAGCAGTTCTTC.

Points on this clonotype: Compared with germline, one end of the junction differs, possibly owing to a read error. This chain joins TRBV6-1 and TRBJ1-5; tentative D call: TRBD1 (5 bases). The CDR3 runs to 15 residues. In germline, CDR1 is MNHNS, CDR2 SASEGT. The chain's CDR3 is CASNDRSYSSQPQHF. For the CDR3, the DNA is TGTGCCAGCAACGACAGATCTTATAGCAGTCAGCCCCAGCATTTT.

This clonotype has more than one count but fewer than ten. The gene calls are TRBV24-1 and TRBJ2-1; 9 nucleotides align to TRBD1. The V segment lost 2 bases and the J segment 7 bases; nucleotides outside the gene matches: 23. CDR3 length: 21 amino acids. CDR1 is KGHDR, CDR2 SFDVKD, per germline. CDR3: CATSDSGPTGERQGDWNEQFF. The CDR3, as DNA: TGTGCCACCAGTGATTCGGGCCCCACCGGAGAGCGACAGGGGGATTGGAATGAGCAGTTCTTC.

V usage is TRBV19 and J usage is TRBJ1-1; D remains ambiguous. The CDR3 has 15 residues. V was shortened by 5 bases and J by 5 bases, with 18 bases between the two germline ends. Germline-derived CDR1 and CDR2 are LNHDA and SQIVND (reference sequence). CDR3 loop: CASSPGPPHQTEAFF. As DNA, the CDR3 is TGTGCCAGTAGTCCTGGACCCCCTCATCAGACTGAAGCTTTCTTT. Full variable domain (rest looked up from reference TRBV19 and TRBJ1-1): DGGITQSPKYLFRKEGQNVTLSCEQNLNHDAMYWYRQDPGQGLRLIYYSQIVNDFQKGDIAEGYSVSREKKESFPLTVTSAQKNPTAFYLCASSPGPPHQTEAFFGQGTRLTVV.

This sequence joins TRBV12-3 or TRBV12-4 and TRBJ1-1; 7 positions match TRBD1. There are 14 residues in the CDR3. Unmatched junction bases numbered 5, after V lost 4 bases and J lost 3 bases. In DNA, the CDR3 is TGTGCCAGCAGTTCTCCGGGACAGTACACTGAAGCTTTCTTT. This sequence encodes CASSSPGQYTEAFF.

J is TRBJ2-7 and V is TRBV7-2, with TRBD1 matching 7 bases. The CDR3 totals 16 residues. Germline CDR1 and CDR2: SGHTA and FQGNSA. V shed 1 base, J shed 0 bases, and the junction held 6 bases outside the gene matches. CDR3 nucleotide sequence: TGTGCCAGCAGCTTAGACCGGGACAGCCTCTCCTACGAGCAGTACTTC. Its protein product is CASSLDRDSLSYEQYF.

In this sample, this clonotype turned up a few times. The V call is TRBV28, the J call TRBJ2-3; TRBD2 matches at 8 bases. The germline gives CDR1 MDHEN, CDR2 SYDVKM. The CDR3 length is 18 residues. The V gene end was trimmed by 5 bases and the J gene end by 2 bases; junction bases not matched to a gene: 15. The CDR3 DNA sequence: TGTGCCAGCAGTCCCGCAGGGGCGGGACTAGAGTTCACAGATACGCAGTATTTT. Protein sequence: CASSPAGAGLEFTDTQYF.

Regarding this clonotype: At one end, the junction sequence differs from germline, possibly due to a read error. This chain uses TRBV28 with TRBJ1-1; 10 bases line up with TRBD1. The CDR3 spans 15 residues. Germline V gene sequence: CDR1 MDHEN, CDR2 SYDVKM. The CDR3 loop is CASSWTGGMNTGAFF. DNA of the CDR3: TGTGCCAGCAGTTGGACAGGGGGGATGAACACTGGAGCTTTCTTT.

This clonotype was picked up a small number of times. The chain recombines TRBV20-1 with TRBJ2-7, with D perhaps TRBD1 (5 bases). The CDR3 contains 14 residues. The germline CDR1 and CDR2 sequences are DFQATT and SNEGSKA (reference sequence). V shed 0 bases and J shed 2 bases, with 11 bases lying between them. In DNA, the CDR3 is TGCAGTGCTAGAGATCCGGCAGGGACCTACGAGCAGTACTTC. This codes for CSARDPAGTYEQYF.

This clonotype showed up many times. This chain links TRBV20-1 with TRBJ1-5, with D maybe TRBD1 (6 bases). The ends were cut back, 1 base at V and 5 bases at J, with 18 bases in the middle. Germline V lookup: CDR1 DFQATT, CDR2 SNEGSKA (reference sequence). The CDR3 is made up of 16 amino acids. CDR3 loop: CSARGEQGGRYQPQHF. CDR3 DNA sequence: TGCAGTGCTAGAGGCGAACAGGGAGGTCGCTATCAGCCCCAGCATTTT.

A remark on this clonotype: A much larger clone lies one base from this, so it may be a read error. Here the CDR3 reads CASGPTSAQETQYF. In DNA form, the CDR3 reads TGTGCCAGCGGGCCCACTAGCGCCCAAGAGACCCAGTACTTC. The chain has TRBV7-9 and TRBJ2-5, with TRBD2 matching 7 bases. The CDR3 totals 14 residues. Germline CDR1 is SEHNR and CDR2 is FQNEAQ (reference sequence). Losses at the gene ends were 8 bases for V and 1 base for J; bases not matched to a gene: 7.